Listed below are T cell receptor beta chains from one sample, sequenced in a study of blood T cell repertoires in COVID-19. This table comes from immunoSEQ multiplex PCR, and its TCRdb copy is limited to in-frame clones, with some not included. The data contain about 58,000 clones, about 88% of them singletons. Material for sequencing was peripheral blood. All receptors derive from a human donor with active COVID-19. The donor label of this sample is uncertain. CDR3s include the opening cysteine and the closing phenylalanine or tryptophan. The D gene is left open where the match is weak. Size is omitted from some rows. Given values are once, few, many or a class for expanded clones.

NA,TRBJ1-2,NA,TRBV18,TGTGCCAGCTCACCTATCTTTTCAACAGAAAACTATGGCTACACCTTC,CASSPIFSTENYGYTF
few,TRBJ1-5,NA,TRBV12-3/TRBV12-4,TGTGCCAGCAGCGAGGAGCCCAATCAGCCCCAGCATTTT,CASSEEPNQPQHF
NA,TRBJ1-2,NA,TRBV9,TGTGCCAGCAGCGCCGACATCTATGGCTACACCTTC,CASSADIYGYTF
NA,TRBJ2-1,TRBD2,TRBV3-1/TRBV3-2,TGTGCCAGCAACCTCCGGGGGAGCGGGATAAGGAATGAGCAGTTCTTC,CASNLRGSGIRNEQFF
NA,TRBJ2-2,NA,TRBV19,TGTGCCAGTAGTCGGCAGGGGCCTCTAGGGGAGCTGTTTTTT,CASSRQGPLGELFF
NA,TRBJ2-3,NA,TRBV5-4,TGTGCCAGCAGCACCTCTGAGGGCGGTACGCAGTATTTT,CASSTSEGGTQYF
few,TRBJ2-7,TRBD2,TRBV13,TGTGCCAGCAGCTTAGCTAGCGGGGCAAACGAGCAGTACTTC,CASSLASGANEQYF
NA,TRBJ2-5,NA,TRBV21-1,TGTGCCAGCGTCTCCCGCGGAGGAGAGACCCAGTACTTC,CASVSRGGETQYF
NA,TRBJ1-1,NA,TRBV29-1,TGCAGCGTTGACAGGGCCACTGAAGCTTTCTTT,CSVDRATEAFF
NA,TRBJ1-5,NA,TRBV6-6,TGTGCCAGCAGTTATCTGGACAGTATCGATCAGCCCCAGCATTTT,CASSYLDSIDQPQHF
NA,TRBJ1-6,NA,TRBV5-4,TGTGCCAGCAGCTTCCTTGGGGAGTCACCCCTCCACTTT,CASSFLGESPLHF
NA,TRBJ1-6,TRBD1,TRBV3-1/TRBV3-2,TGTGCCAGCAGCCAGTCAGACAGGGGTATCTTTTCCCCAGCATTT,CASSQSDRGIFSPAF
NA,TRBJ2-1,TRBD2,TRBV23-1,TGCGCCAGCAGTCAATCTCTAGCGGGAGGGACGTACAATGAGCAGTTCTTC,CASSQSLAGGTYNEQFF
NA,TRBJ1-1,NA,TRBV12-3/TRBV12-4,TGTGCCAGCAGTTGGTTCAGGAACACTGAAGCTTTCTTT,CASSWFRNTEAFF
NA,TRBJ1-1,TRBD1,TRBV4-3,TGCGCCAGCAGCCAGTTAGGACAGGGATCCACTGAAGCTTTCTTT,CASSQLGQGSTEAFF
NA,TRBJ1-1,NA,TRBV5-1,TGCGCCAGCAGCTTGGGGGGAGTGGGCACTGAAGCTTTCTTT,CASSLGGVGTEAFF
NA,TRBJ1-1,TRBD1,TRBV7-2,TGTGCCAGCAGCTTCCGGACAGGGGGCAACACTGAAGCTTTCTTT,CASSFRTGGNTEAFF
NA,TRBJ2-1,NA,TRBV14,TGTGCCAGCAGCCGCGACAGCTCATACAATGAGCAGTTCTTC,CASSRDSSYNEQFF
NA,TRBJ2-3,TRBD1,TRBV6-5,TGTGCCAGCATCACTGGCAGGGGGCTTACGGATACGCAGTATTTT,CASITGRGLTDTQYF
NA,TRBJ2-7,TRBD1,TRBV28,TGTGCCAGCAGGGCACAGGGGAGCTACGAGCAGTACTTC,CASRAQGSYEQYF
NA,TRBJ2-2,NA,TRBV5-1,TGCGCCAGCAGTGTGGGACATCCGAACACCGGGGAGCTGTTTTTT,CASSVGHPNTGELFF
NA,TRBJ2-2,NA,TRBV2,TGTGCCAGCAGCCGAAGGTCAGGGTGGACCGGGGAGCTGTTTTTT,CASSRRSGWTGELFF
NA,TRBJ1-5,NA,TRBV19,TGTGCCAGTAGCCAACAGGGATTTAGCAATCAGCCCCAGCATTTT,CASSQQGFSNQPQHF
few,TRBJ1-2,NA,TRBV27,TGTGCCAGCAGTTTATCAGGGGACTATGGCTACACCTTC,CASSLSGDYGYTF
few,TRBJ2-3,TRBD1,TRBV5-1,TGCGCCAGCAGGGGACAGGGTAGTTCAGATACGCAGTATTTT,CASRGQGSSDTQYF
NA,TRBJ1-3,TRBD1,TRBV6-1,TGTGCCAGCAGTGTCGACAGGGTCTTTTCTGGAAACACCATATATTTT,CASSVDRVFSGNTIYF
NA,TRBJ2-7,TRBD1,TRBV11-3,TGTGCCAGCAGCTGGCCAGGGGGAATGTACGAGCAGTACTTC,CASSWPGGMYEQYF
NA,TRBJ1-2,TRBD1,TRBV7-2,TGTGCCAGCAGCACCGGACAGGGGGCGAATGGCTACACCTTC,CASSTGQGANGYTF
NA,TRBJ2-3,NA,TRBV3-1/TRBV3-2,TGTGCCAGCAGCCAAGAACAGGGCGGGGATACGCAGTATTTT,CASSQEQGGDTQYF
NA,TRBJ1-4,NA,TRBV28,TGTGCCAGCAGTTTAGAGTCTGGCAGACAAGAAAAACTGTTTTTT,CASSLESGRQEKLFF